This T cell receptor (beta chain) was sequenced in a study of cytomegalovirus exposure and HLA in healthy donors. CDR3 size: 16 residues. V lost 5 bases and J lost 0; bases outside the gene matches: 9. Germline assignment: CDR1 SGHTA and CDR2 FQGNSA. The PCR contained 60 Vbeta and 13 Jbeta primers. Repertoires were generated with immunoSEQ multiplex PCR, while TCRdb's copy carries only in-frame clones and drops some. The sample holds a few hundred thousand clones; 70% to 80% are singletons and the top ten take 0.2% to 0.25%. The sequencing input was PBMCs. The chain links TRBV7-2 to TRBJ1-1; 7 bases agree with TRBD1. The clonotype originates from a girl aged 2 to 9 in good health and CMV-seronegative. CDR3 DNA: TGTGCCAGCAGCCGGAAATACAGGGGAATGAACACTGAAGCTTTCTTT. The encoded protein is CASSRKYRGMNTEAFF. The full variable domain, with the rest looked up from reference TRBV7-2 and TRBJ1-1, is GAGVSQSPSNKVTEKGKDVELRCDPISGHTALYWYRQSLGQGLEFLIYFQGNSAPDKSGLPSDRFSAERTGGSVSTLTIQRTQQEDSAVYLCASSRKYRGMNTEAFFGQGTRLTVV.